The next 25 T cell receptor beta chains were all read from a single sample in a study of blood T cell repertoires in COVID-19. Generated by immunoSEQ multiplex PCR, the TCRdb table keeps only in-frame clones and is missing some. The sample contains 35,000 or so clones, roughly 80% of which appear only once. Sequencing used peripheral blood. All receptors derive from an elderly man with active or convalescent COVID-19.

The chain employs TRBV5-4 and TRBJ2-7; 13 nucleotides agree with TRBD2. The CDR3 runs to 17 residues. CDR1 is SGHNT and CDR2 is YYREEE in the germline V gene (reference sequence). The junction had 12 bases not matched to a gene; V was cut back by 4 bases and J by 5 bases. The CDR3 here is CASSPGLLAGGPHEQYF. DNA for the CDR3: TGTGCCAGCAGCCCCGGCCTACTAGCGGGGGGGCCCCACGAGCAGTACTTC.

This clone was seen only once. The rearrangement links TRBV7-3 to TRBJ1-5, with D hard to call. The germline CDR1 and CDR2 sequences are SGHTA and FQGTGA. This CDR3 comprises 13 residues. V lost 0 bases, J lost 6 bases, and 6 bases lay in between. This chain's CDR3 is CASSLTGGQPQHF. The CDR3 nucleotides are TGTGCCAGCAGCTTAACCGGAGGTCAGCCCCAGCATTTT.

The V gene is TRBV6-6, the J gene TRBJ1-2, with no clear D. CDR1 MNHNY and CDR2 SVGAGI come from the germline V gene (reference sequence). This CDR3 spans 11 amino acids. V was cut by 2 bases and J by 7 bases, with 5 bases left in between. CDR3 in DNA: TGTGCCAGCAGTTACGCGGTTGGCTACACCTTC. Residues: CASSYAVGYTF.

This clone was seen more than once but under ten times. The chain has TRBV4-3 and TRBJ2-3; D gene ambiguous. V dropped 0 bases and J dropped 3 bases, with 4 bases sitting between them. The V gene's germline CDR1 is LGHNA and CDR2 YSLEER. The CDR3 covers 13 residues. CDR3 residues: CASSQDSTDTQYF. The CDR3 nucleotides read TGCGCCAGCAGCCAAGACAGTACAGATACGCAGTATTTT.

V is TRBV19 and J is TRBJ1-4; tentative D call: TRBD1 (5 bases). V was pared by 4 bases and J by 7 bases, with 13 bases between. The CDR3 runs to 14 residues. The V gene's germline CDR1 is LNHDA and CDR2 SQIVND (reference sequence). The CDR3 nucleotides read TGTGCCAGTAGTACTACAGGTGTGGGTGAAAAACTGTTTTTT. Translating gives CASSTTGVGEKLFF.

This clone was seen only once. As DNA, the CDR3 is TGTGCCAGCAGCAAAGCTCGGACTAGCGGGAGAAAAAGGTTCTACGAGCAGTACTTC. Amino acid sequence: CASSKARTSGRKRFYEQYF. The chain is built from TRBV21-1 and TRBJ2-7; TRBD2 is taken as the D call from the table, unchecked against the DNA. TRBV21-1 counts as a pseudogene. The length of the CDR3 is 19 residues.

The genes are TRBV5-1 and TRBJ2-5; a possible D gene is TRBD1 (5 bases). Germline CDR1 and CDR2: SGHRS and YFSETQ. The CDR3 extends over 14 amino acids. Between the trimmed V and J ends, which lost 2 bases and 6 bases, there was a span of 14 bases. The CDR3 DNA is TGCGCCAGCAGCTTATCGGAGTTGGGGCAGACCCAGTACTTC. This sequence encodes CASSLSELGQTQYF.

The V call is TRBV6-5, the J call TRBJ1-4, with 10 bases identical to TRBD1. This CDR3 is 15 amino acids long. Per germline, CDR1 MNHEY and CDR2 SVGAGI. Trimming at V came to 2 bases and at J to 8 bases, leaving 5 bases not matched to a gene. Written as DNA, the CDR3 is TGTGCCAGCAGTTACGGGGACAGGGGAAGGGAAAAACTGTTTTTT. Protein: CASSYGDRGREKLFF.

This chain links TRBV4-3 with TRBJ2-3, with 9 nucleotides matching TRBD1. The CDR3 consists of 15 residues. Germline CDR1 is LGHNA and CDR2 is YSLEER. The J segment lost 2 bases and the V segment lost 1 base, leaving 1 base of the junction unmatched. CDR3 sequence: CASSQGDRATDTQYF. Written as DNA, the CDR3 is TGCGCCAGCAGCCAAGGGGACAGGGCCACAGATACGCAGTATTTT.

This CDR3 reads CASSLGDSRNSPLHF. In DNA, the CDR3 is TGTGCCAGCAGCTTAGGAGACAGCCGAAATTCACCCCTCCACTTT. The V and J genes are TRBV13 and TRBJ1-6; tentatively, D is TRBD1 (5 bases). V lost 0 bases and J 7 bases, leaving 10 bases between the germline ends. The CDR3 consists of 15 residues. Germline CDR1 reads PRHDT; CDR2 reads FYEKMQ (reference sequence).

The chain links TRBV4-3 to TRBJ2-2, with 8 bases that match TRBD1. Germline V lookup: CDR1 LGHNA, CDR2 YSLEER. V shed 1 base, J shed 5 bases, and the junction held 9 bases outside the gene matches. The CDR3 contains 17 residues. This CDR3 reads CASSQGLTGASTGELFF. DNA for the CDR3: TGCGCCAGCAGCCAAGGCTTGACAGGGGCGAGTACCGGGGAGCTGTTTTTT.

The chain joins TRBV9 to TRBJ2-1; 10 bases map to TRBD2. The germline V gene encodes CDR1 SGDLS and CDR2 YYNGEE. This CDR3 is 17 amino acids long. Trimming removed 3 bases from V and 4 bases from J; junction bases left unmatched: 10. The CDR3 DNA reads TGTGCCAGCAGCGACCCCCTCAGCGGGGGGGATTACAATGAGCAGTTCTTC. Amino acids: CASSDPLSGGDYNEQFF.

This chain links TRBV11-2 with TRBJ2-3; the D gene is possibly TRBD1 (6 bases). In germline, CDR1 is SGHAT, CDR2 FQNNGV. CDR3 length equals 16 residues. Trimming removed 2 bases at V and 2 bases at J, with 14 bases between. The CDR3 DNA reads TGTGCCAGCAGCTTACAGGGGCGCCGAAACACAGATACGCAGTATTTT. It yields the protein CASSLQGRRNTDTQYF.

The V gene is TRBV9, the J gene TRBJ1-5, with a weak D call TRBD1 (5 bases). The CDR3 extends over 13 amino acids. The germline V gene has CDR1 SGDLS and CDR2 YYNGEE. Trimming cost V 0 bases and J 11 bases, with 12 bases left between them. The CDR3 DNA reads as TGTGCCAGCAGCGTAGAATGGTCAGGGACCCAGCATTTT. Encoded protein: CASSVEWSGTQHF. The full variable domain, completed using reference TRBV9 and TRBJ1-5, is DSGVTQTPKHLITATGQRVTLRCSPRSGDLSVYWYQQSLDQGLQFLIQYYNGEERAKGNILERFSAQQFPDLHSELNLSSLELGDSALYFCASSVEWSGTQHFGDGTRLSIL.

The chain uses TRBV5-4 and TRBJ2-1; maybe TRBD2 (6 bases). CDR3 length equals 17 residues. In germline, CDR1 is SGHNT, CDR2 YYREEE (reference sequence). Trimming removed 3 bases from V and 2 bases from J, with 18 bases in between. CDR3 residues: CASSSPPLGGAYNEQFF. CDR3 DNA: TGTGCCAGCAGCTCGCCCCCGTTGGGGGGAGCCTACAATGAGCAGTTCTTC.

V and J are TRBV5-5 and TRBJ1-1; tentatively, D is TRBD1 (6 bases). There are 15 residues in the CDR3. The germline CDR1 and CDR2 sequences are SGHKS and YYEKEE (reference sequence). The V end lost 0 bases, the J end lost 11 bases, and 20 bases lay between the germline ends. The CDR3 DNA sequence: TGTGCCAGCAGCTTGGCTCAAGCACGGACAGCAGGTGCTTTCTTT. It encodes CASSLAQARTAGAFF.

The chain employs TRBV5-1 and TRBJ2-5; 8 nucleotides match TRBD1. The CDR3 covers 15 residues. The V segment lost 3 bases and the J segment 5 bases; nucleotides outside the gene matches: 9. The germline gives CDR1 SGHRS, CDR2 YFSETQ. CDR3 DNA sequence: TGCGCCAGCAGCTCCACGGACAGGGTCCGGGAGACCCAGTACTTC. Translation gives CASSSTDRVRETQYF.

This clone was found a few times. This rearrangement joins TRBV28 to TRBJ1-6; a possible D gene is TRBD1 (5 bases). CDR3 length: 14 residues. Trimming removed 4 bases from V and 7 bases from J, with 11 bases in between. Germline V CDR1 and CDR2: MDHEN, SYDVKM. In nucleotides, the CDR3 is TGTGCCAGCAGTTCTCTTCCAGGGAATTCACCCCTCCACTTT. Its protein is CASSSLPGNSPLHF.

This clone was recorded a few times. This sequence joins TRBV30 and TRBJ1-6; 8 nucleotides agree with TRBD1. Losses at the gene ends were 3 bases for V and 7 bases for J; bases not matched to a gene: 2. CDR1 GTSNPN and CDR2 SVGIG come from the germline V gene (reference sequence). The CDR3 extends over 13 amino acids. The chain's CDR3 is CAWSRQGNSPLHF. The CDR3 coding sequence is TGTGCCTGGAGCCGACAGGGGAATTCACCCCTCCACTTT.

The J gene is TRBJ1-2, the V gene TRBV2; the D is unclear. Germline V gene lookup returns CDR1 SNHLY and CDR2 FYNNEI. The length of the CDR3 is 13 residues. The V and J ends lost 5 bases and 5 bases respectively, with 12 bases between them. CDR3 DNA sequence: TGTGCCAGCAGTCAAGGGTCTATGTATGGCTACACCTTC. It yields the protein CASSQGSMYGYTF.

The V call is TRBV5-1, the J call TRBJ2-1; the match to TRBD2 covers 9 bases. V trimming: 4 bases; J trimming: 8 bases; junction bases outside the gene matches: 13. Germline CDR1 SGHRS, CDR2 YFSETQ. The length of the CDR3 is 16 residues. The CDR3 region is CASSPGRASGIDEQFF. The CDR3 bases are TGCGCCAGCAGCCCCGGTCGTGCTAGCGGGATAGATGAGCAGTTCTTC.

The rearrangement links TRBV5-1 to TRBJ1-1, with 7 bases fitting TRBD1. The ends lost 3 bases at V and 0 bases at J; junction bases unmatched: 5. The CDR3 runs 15 residues. Germline CDR1 reads SGHRS; CDR2 reads YFSETQ. CDR3 sequence (DNA): TGCGCCAGCAGCTCGGATACAGGGGTGAACACTGAAGCTTTCTTT. Its translation: CASSSDTGVNTEAFF.

The chain has TRBV21-1 and TRBJ1-2; the DNA was not used to check the table's D call, TRBD1. TRBV21-1 is annotated as a pseudogene. CDR3 length equals 20 residues. This CDR3 reads CASSKVPAGTGGGLDYGYTF. The CDR3 DNA reads as TGTGCCAGCAGCAAAGTCCCAGCCGGGACAGGGGGTGGATTGGACTATGGCTACACCTTC.

J is TRBJ1-5 and V is TRBV18; no clear D gene. The CDR3 sequence is 12 residues long. Germline CDR1 reads KGHSH; CDR2 reads LQKENI. With 3 bases removed from V and 9 bases from J, the gap between germline ends came to 9 bases. The CDR3 nucleotides are TGTGCCAGCTCACCCGACTCGGGGCCCCAGCATTTT. Protein sequence: CASSPDSGPQHF. Using reference TRBV18 and TRBJ1-5 for the parts outside the CDR3, the full variable domain is NAGVMQNPRHLVRRRGQEARLRCSPMKGHSHVYWYRQLPEEGLKFMVYLQKENIIDESGMPKERFSAEFPKEGPSILRIQQVVRGDSAAYFCASSPDSGPQHFGDGTRLSIL.

This clone was counted between two and nine times. The V call is TRBV11-1, the J call TRBJ2-2; 7 bases match TRBD1. The length of the CDR3 is 14 residues. The V gene's germline CDR1 is SGHAT and CDR2 FQDESV (reference sequence). After removal of 0 bases from V and 10 bases from J, the junction contained 5 bases not matched to a gene. This chain's CDR3 is CASSLARGQMELFF. CDR3 DNA: TGTGCCAGCAGCTTAGCTAGGGGGCAAATGGAGCTGTTTTTT.